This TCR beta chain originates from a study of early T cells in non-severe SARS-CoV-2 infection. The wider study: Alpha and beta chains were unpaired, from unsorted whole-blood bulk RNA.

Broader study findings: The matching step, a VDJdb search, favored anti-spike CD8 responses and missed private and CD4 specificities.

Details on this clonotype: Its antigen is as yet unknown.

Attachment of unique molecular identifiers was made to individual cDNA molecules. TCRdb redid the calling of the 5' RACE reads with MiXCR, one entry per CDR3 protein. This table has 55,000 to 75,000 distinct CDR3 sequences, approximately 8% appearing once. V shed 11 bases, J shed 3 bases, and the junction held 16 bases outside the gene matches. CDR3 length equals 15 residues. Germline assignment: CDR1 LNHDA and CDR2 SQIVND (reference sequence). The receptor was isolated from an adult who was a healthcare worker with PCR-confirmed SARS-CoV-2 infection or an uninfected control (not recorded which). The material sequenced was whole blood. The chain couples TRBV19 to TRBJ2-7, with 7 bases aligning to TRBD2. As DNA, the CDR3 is TGTGCCGAGCGACTTCGGACTAGTCTCCACTACGAGCAGTACTTC. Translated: CAERLRTSLHYEQYF. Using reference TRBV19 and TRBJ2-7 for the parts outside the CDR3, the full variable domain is DGGITQSPKYLFRKEGQNVTLSCEQNLNHDAMYWYRQDPGQGLRLIYYSQIVNDFQKGDIAEGYSVSREKKESFPLTVTSAQKNPTAFYLCAERLRTSLHYEQYFGPGTRLTVT.